The 9 T cell receptor beta chains below come from one sample, sequenced in a study of radiation and T cells in renal cell carcinoma. Data came from immunoSEQ multiplex PCR; TCRdb stores just in-frame clones and leaves some out. This table holds 120,000 or so clones, 75% to 90% found once. Stated time point: blood 2 weeks post-SBRT. The treatment here: 15 Gy SBRT to primary tumor, nephrectomy 4 weeks later. Sample: blood, taken from a patient whose treatment included radiotherapy and nephrectomy. The source is a woman aged 55-70 years with renal cell carcinoma.

This clone turned up a few times. The gene calls are TRBV30 and TRBJ1-4; TRBD1 is a possible D gene (5 bases). V lost 5 bases, J lost 8 bases, and 9 bases lay in between. Germline loops: CDR1 GTSNPN, CDR2 SVGIG (reference sequence). The CDR3 runs 11 residues. CDR3 sequence (DNA): TGTGCCTGGCAGGGAGAAGAAAAACTGTTTTTT. Translated: CAWQGEEKLFF.

V gene TRBV9 combines with J gene TRBJ2-4, with D uncertain. The CDR3 contains 16 residues. V lost 0 bases, J lost 3 bases, and 13 bases lay in between. Germline V CDR1 and CDR2: SGDLS, YYNGEE. The CDR3 DNA reads TGTGCCAGCAGCGTAGCTCCCGACAATAGCAAAAACATTCAGTACTTC. Encoded protein: CASSVAPDNSKNIQYF.

This rearrangement joins TRBV9 to TRBJ2-7; 7 nucleotides line up with TRBD2. J gave up 0 bases and V 0 bases, and 3 bases lay outside the gene matches. Germline V lookup: CDR1 SGDLS, CDR2 YYNGEE. This CDR3 has 15 residues. CDR3 region: CASSVVPGGSYEQYF. The CDR3 nucleotides read TGTGCCAGCAGCGTAGTCCCGGGGGGCTCCTACGAGCAGTACTTC.

V and J are TRBV9 and TRBJ1-2, with 8 bases matching TRBD1. The CDR3 contains 14 residues. Germline CDR1 SGDLS, CDR2 YYNGEE. J was trimmed by 5 bases and V by 4 bases; bases with no gene match: 7. CDR3 residues: CASSPQYRGYGYTF. CDR3 nucleotides: TGTGCCAGCAGCCCCCAGTACAGGGGGTATGGCTACACCTTC.

The chain combines TRBV9 with TRBJ1-5, with a weak D call TRBD1 (5 bases). The CDR3 is 14 amino acids. V lost 4 bases and J 7 bases, leaving 15 bases between the germline ends. From germline, CDR1 is SGDLS and CDR2 YYNGEE. As DNA, the CDR3 is TGTGCCAGCAGCATTTACCCAGGGATCCAGCCCCAGCATTTT. Protein product: CASSIYPGIQPQHF.

The rearrangement uses TRBV25-1 and TRBJ1-1, with 8 bases lining up with TRBD1. CDR3 length: 15 residues. Per the germline V gene, CDR1 is MGHDK and CDR2 is SYGVNS. V shed 5 bases, J shed 4 bases, and the junction held 9 bases outside the gene matches. The CDR3 loop is CASSPPTGVVTEAFF. The CDR3 region has the DNA TGTGCCAGCAGTCCACCGACAGGGGTTGTCACTGAAGCTTTCTTT.

V usage is TRBV28 and J usage is TRBJ1-2; D may be TRBD1 (6 bases). This CDR3 contains 14 residues. Trimming cost V 6 bases and J 4 bases, with 15 bases left between them. Germline V gene data show CDR1 as MDHEN and CDR2 as SYDVKM. CDR3 coding DNA: TGTGCCAGCAGCCTACAGGGTGTAAGCTATGGCTACACCTTC. Encoded protein: CASSLQGVSYGYTF.

The DNA for the CDR3 is TGTGCCAGCAGTCGCCGATTGATGGGAGCGTTCAGCTCCTACGAGCAGTACTTC. Translated: CASSRRLMGAFSSYEQYF. This chain connects TRBV2 to TRBJ2-7; possible D gene TRBD2, 5 bases. The germline gives CDR1 SNHLY, CDR2 FYNNEI. V lost 5 bases and J 0 bases, leaving 23 bases between the germline ends. This CDR3 contains 18 residues.

The V call is TRBV19, the J call TRBJ2-7; D is ambiguous. Germline-derived CDR1 and CDR2 are LNHDA and SQIVND (reference sequence). The CDR3 consists of 13 residues. V was pared by 10 bases and J by 3 bases, with 16 bases between. The DNA of the CDR3 is TGTGCCACCAACGACGGATCCTACTACGAGCAGTACTTC. Protein product: CATNDGSYYEQYF.